What follows are 14 T cell receptor beta chains derived from one specimen sequenced in a study of Ad26.COV2.S vaccination and SARS-CoV-2 variants. Method: immunoSEQ multiplex PCR; TCRdb's copy keeps in-frame clones and lacks some. Here the sample spans roughly 400,000 clones, 92% being singletons. Specified treatment: around 19 received Ad26.COV2.S at low or high dose, single or two shots; 5 received placebo; per-sample allocation not given. Sampling occurred on day 63 after the first vaccine or placebo injection. The sequencing used peripheral blood, collected in a trial of Ad26.COV2.S vaccine versus placebo. These receptors were obtained from a person aged 18-60 years who received the Ad26.COV2.S COVID-19 vaccine or a placebo.

V gene TRBV5-6 combines with J gene TRBJ1-2, with unresolved D. V lost 4 bases and J lost 4, with 14 bases in between. This CDR3 is 14 amino acids long. Germline lookup yields CDR1 SGHDT and CDR2 YYEEEE. The CDR3, as DNA: TGTGCCAGCAGCCTCCCGACCGCAGCCTATGGCTACACCTTC. It codes for CASSLPTAAYGYTF.

In this sample, this clone turned up a few times. J is TRBJ1-6 and V is TRBV13; D possibly corresponds to TRBD1 (5 bases). Germline CDR1 reads PRHDT; CDR2 reads FYEKMQ (reference sequence). The CDR3 totals 17 residues. V shed 5 bases and J shed 1 base, with 15 bases lying between them. CDR3 nucleotides: TGTGCCAGCAGCCAGGGACGGTCTGCGTCCTATAATTCACCCCTCCACTTT. This translates into CASSQGRSASYNSPLHF.

This clone was counted a single time. J is TRBJ2-5 and V is TRBV7-8; D is ambiguous. This CDR3 region has 15 residues. Germline CDR1 SGHVS, CDR2 FQNEAQ. The V end was cut by 5 bases, the J end by 5 bases, with 18 bases between. As DNA, the CDR3 is TGTGCCAGCAGCCGAGAGGTCGGTAATCTTGAGACCCAGTACTTC. Encoded protein: CASSREVGNLETQYF. The full variable domain, its missing parts supplied by reference TRBV7-8 and TRBJ2-5, is GAGVSQSPRYKVAKRGQDVALRCDPISGHVSLFWYQQALGQGPEFLTYFQNEAQLDKSGLPSDRFFAERPEGSVSTLKIQRTQQEDSAVYLCASSREVGNLETQYFGPGTRLLVL.

This clone was seen just once. The chain recombines TRBV24-1 with TRBJ2-3; D remains ambiguous. V gave up 6 bases and J gave up 2 bases, with 20 bases separating them. This CDR3 spans 17 amino acids. The germline V gene encodes CDR1 KGHDR and CDR2 SFDVKD. CDR3 in DNA: TGTGCCACCAGTCCGGACGGTGGTCCCTTCTACACAGATACGCAGTATTTT. As protein: CATSPDGGPFYTDTQYF.

The rearrangement joins TRBV6-1 to TRBJ2-5; the D is unclear. The CDR3 extends over 15 amino acids. The V gene's germline CDR1 is MNHNS and CDR2 SASEGT. The V and J ends lost 2 bases and 5 bases respectively, with 15 bases between them. CDR3 bases: TGTGCCAGCAGTGAAAGCACAGTAGGTGGGGAGACCCAGTACTTC. Protein: CASSESTVGGETQYF.

The J gene is TRBJ2-1, the V gene TRBV29-1, with 7 bases identical to TRBD1. Germline values: CDR1 SQVTM, CDR2 ANQGSEA. Trimming took 8 bases from V and 0 from J; bases not matched to a gene: 4. The CDR3 is made up of 13 amino acids. Here the CDR3 reads CSSRGSSYNEQFF. CDR3 in DNA: TGCAGCTCCAGGGGGAGCTCCTACAATGAGCAGTTCTTC.

The rearrangement links TRBV27 to TRBJ2-1; TRBD2 matches 13 bases. The CDR3 has 18 residues. J was trimmed by 7 bases and V by 1 base; bases with no gene match: 10. Germline V gene data show CDR1 as MNHEY and CDR2 as SMNVEV (reference sequence). The CDR3 coding sequence is TGTGCCAGCAGTTTATTGACTAGCGGGGGGCTCGTCTGGAATGAGCAGTTCTTC. Its translation: CASSLLTSGGLVWNEQFF.

The chain carries TRBV18 and TRBJ2-6; D might be TRBD1 (5 bases). Trimming took 3 bases from V and 5 from J, leaving 11 bases between them. CDR3 length: 15 residues. Germline V CDR1 and CDR2: KGHSH, LQKENI. The CDR3 region is CASSPLSDRANVLTF. The CDR3 coding sequence is TGTGCCAGCTCACCTCTATCGGACAGGGCCAACGTCCTGACTTTC.

In nucleotides, the CDR3 is TGTGCCAGCAGCTTAGGGGAAGGGCCACCCCTCCACTTT. Translating it yields CASSLGEGPPLHF. V is TRBV7-2 and J is TRBJ1-6; no definite D call. Deletions cut 1 base from V and 11 bases from J, with 9 bases between. The CDR3 loop spans 13 amino acids. Germline CDR1 and CDR2: SGHTA and FQGNSA.

The chain carries TRBV2 and TRBJ2-2; D might be TRBD1 or TRBD2, each matching 5 bases. Between the trimmed V and J ends, which lost 6 bases and 5 bases, there was a span of 13 bases. Germline V gene lookup returns CDR1 SNHLY and CDR2 FYNNEI. The CDR3 is made up of 14 amino acids. DNA for the CDR3: TGTGCCAGCAGAGGGACGGTGAAAACCGGGGAGCTGTTTTTT. It encodes CASRGTVKTGELFF.

This sequence joins TRBV27 and TRBJ2-3; 10 bases fit TRBD2. Germline values: CDR1 MNHEY, CDR2 SMNVEV (reference sequence). Unmatched junction bases numbered 6, after V lost 6 bases and J lost 3 bases. This CDR3 contains 15 residues. The CDR3 region has the DNA TGTGCCAGCAGCAAGCGGGGGGGCGCGACAGATACGCAGTATTTT. Amino acid sequence: CASSKRGGATDTQYF.

The V call is TRBV10-2, the J call TRBJ1-6; 7 positions agree with TRBD1. V shed 6 bases, J shed 4 bases, and the junction held 9 bases outside the gene matches. CDR1 is WSHSY and CDR2 is SAAADI in the germline V gene. The length of the CDR3 is 16 residues. CDR3 in DNA: TGCGCCAGCAGCGCCAGGGGGGCAGGTTATAATTCACCCCTCCACTTT. It codes for CASSARGAGYNSPLHF.

The chain carries TRBV9 and TRBJ2-7; D could derive from TRBD1 or TRBD2 (5 bases each). The CDR3 is 16 amino acids. Trimming removed 3 bases at V and 3 bases at J, with 19 bases between. Germline V lookup: CDR1 SGDLS, CDR2 YYNGEE. CDR3 in amino acids: CASSASRGRGDYEQYF. In DNA, the CDR3 is TGTGCCAGCAGCGCGAGCCGGGGACGGGGAGACTACGAGCAGTACTTC.

This rearrangement joins TRBV4-3 to TRBJ2-7, with 10 bases identical to TRBD1. V gave up 0 bases and J gave up 7 bases; unmatched junction bases: 6. The CDR3 has 15 amino acids. Germline V CDR1 and CDR2: LGHNA, YSLEER. This CDR3 reads CASSQEGTGDYEQYF. The CDR3 coding sequence is TGCGCCAGCAGCCAAGAAGGGACAGGGGACTATGAGCAGTACTTC.